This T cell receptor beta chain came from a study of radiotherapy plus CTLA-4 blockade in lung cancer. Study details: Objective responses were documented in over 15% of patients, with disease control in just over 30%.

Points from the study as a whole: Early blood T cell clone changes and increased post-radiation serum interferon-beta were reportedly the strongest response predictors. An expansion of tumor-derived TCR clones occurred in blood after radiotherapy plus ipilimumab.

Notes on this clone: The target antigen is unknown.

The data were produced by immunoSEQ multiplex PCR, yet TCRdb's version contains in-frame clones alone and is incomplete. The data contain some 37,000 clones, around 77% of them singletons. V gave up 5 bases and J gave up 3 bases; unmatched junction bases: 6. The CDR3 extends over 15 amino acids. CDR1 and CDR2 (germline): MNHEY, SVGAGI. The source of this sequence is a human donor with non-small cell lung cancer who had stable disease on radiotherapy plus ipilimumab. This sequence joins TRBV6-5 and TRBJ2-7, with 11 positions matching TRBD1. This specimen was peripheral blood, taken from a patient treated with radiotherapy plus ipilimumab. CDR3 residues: CASSPGTGGNYEQYF. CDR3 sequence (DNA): TGTGCCAGCAGTCCAGGGACAGGGGGGAACTACGAGCAGTACTTC.